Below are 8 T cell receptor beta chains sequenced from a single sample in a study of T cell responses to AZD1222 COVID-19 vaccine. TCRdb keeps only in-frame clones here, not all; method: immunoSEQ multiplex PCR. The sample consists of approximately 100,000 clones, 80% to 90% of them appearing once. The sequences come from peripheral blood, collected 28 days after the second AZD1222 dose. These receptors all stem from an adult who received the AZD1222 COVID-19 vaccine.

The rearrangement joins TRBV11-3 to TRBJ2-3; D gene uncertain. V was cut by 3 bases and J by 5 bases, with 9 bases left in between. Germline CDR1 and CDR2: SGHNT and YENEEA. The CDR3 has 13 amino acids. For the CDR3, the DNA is TGTGCCAGCAGCTTTCGCACGGAAGATACGCAGTATTTT. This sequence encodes CASSFRTEDTQYF.

CDR3 nucleotides: TGTGCCAGCAGTTCCCCGGGGAGAAGTCATACTGAAGCTTTCTTT. It is translated as CASSSPGRSHTEAFF. The chain employs TRBV27 and TRBJ1-1; D not resolved. Germline V gives CDR1 MNHEY, CDR2 SMNVEV (reference sequence). There are 15 residues in the CDR3. The V end was cut by 4 bases, the J end by 5 bases, with 17 bases between.

CDR3 loop: CASSITEGVKAFF. CDR3 in DNA: TGTGCCAGTAGTATAACGGAAGGGGTTAAAGCTTTCTTT. The chain combines TRBV19 with TRBJ1-1, with D possibly being TRBD1 (5 bases). Trimming removed 2 bases from V and 9 bases from J, with 13 bases in between. Per the germline V gene, CDR1 is LNHDA and CDR2 is SQIVND (reference sequence). The CDR3 contains 13 residues. Full variable domain (rest looked up from reference TRBV19 and TRBJ1-1): DGGITQSPKYLFRKEGQNVTLSCEQNLNHDAMYWYRQDPGQGLRLIYYSQIVNDFQKGDIAEGYSVSREKKESFPLTVTSAQKNPTAFYLCASSITEGVKAFFGQGTRLTVV.

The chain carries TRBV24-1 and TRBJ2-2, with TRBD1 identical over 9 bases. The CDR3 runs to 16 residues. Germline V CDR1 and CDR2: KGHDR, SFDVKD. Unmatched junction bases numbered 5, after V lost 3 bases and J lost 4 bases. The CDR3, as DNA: TGTGCCACCAGTGATCGCGGGACAGGGACCACCGGGGAGCTGTTTTTT. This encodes CATSDRGTGTTGELFF.

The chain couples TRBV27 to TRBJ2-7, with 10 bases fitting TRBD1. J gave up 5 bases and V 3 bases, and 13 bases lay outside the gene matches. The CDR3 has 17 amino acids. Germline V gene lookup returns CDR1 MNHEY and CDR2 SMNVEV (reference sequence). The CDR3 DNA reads TGTGCCAGCAGTTTCCTTACTGTCAGGACAGGGGGAGACGAGCAGTACTTC. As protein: CASSFLTVRTGGDEQYF.

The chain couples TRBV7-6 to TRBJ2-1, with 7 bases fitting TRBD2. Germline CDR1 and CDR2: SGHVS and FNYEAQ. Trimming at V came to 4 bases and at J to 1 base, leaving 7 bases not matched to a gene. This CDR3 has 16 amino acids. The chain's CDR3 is CASSSAPRGSYNEQFF. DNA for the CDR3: TGTGCCAGCAGCTCGGCCCCGCGGGGGTCCTACAATGAGCAGTTCTTC.

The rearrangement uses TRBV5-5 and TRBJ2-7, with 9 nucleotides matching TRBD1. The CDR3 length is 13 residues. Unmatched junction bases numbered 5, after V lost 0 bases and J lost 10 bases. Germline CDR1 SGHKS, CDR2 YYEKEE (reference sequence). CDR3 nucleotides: TGTGCCAGCAGCTTGGACGGGACAGGGAACCAGTACTTC. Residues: CASSLDGTGNQYF.

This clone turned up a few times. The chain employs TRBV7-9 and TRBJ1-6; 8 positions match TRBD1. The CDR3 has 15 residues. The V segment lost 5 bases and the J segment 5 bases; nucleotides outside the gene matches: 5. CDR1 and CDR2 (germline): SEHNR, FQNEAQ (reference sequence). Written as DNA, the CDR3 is TGTGCCAGCAGCGTAGGGACAGGAGATAATTCACCCCTCCACTTT. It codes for CASSVGTGDNSPLHF.